The clone carrying this T cell receptor beta chain has ten or more counts. The antigen remains undetermined. The source of the sample is a study of T-cell reconstitution after alpha-beta-depleted transplantation in children. Study conclusions and caveats: Newly generated T cells supplied most T-cell counts and diversity one year post-transplant. Reportedly, only several hundred clones from non-depleted graft cells drove alpha-beta T-cell counts at about two months.

The TCRbeta library incorporated unique molecular identifiers. In TCRdb, the PCR reads were re-called with MiXCR into one record per CDR3 protein. The table lists approximately 170,000 distinct CDR3 sequences, around 10% of them singletons, with about 13% in the top ten. V trimming: 3 bases; J trimming: 1 base; junction bases outside the gene matches: 5. The CDR3 totals 15 residues. Germline V gives CDR1 MNHEY, CDR2 SMNVEV (reference sequence). This clonotype was sampled from a boy younger than 10 with acute myeloid leukemia, due to receive a stem cell transplant. The chain links TRBV27 to TRBJ2-5; 7 bases match TRBD2. This material consisted of PBMCs, taken before TCRalphabeta/CD19-depleted stem cell transplant. The CDR3: CASSLQAGFQETQYF. The CDR3 DNA reads as TGTGCCAGCAGTTTGCAAGCGGGGTTCCAAGAGACCCAGTACTTC.